These T cell receptor beta chains were read from a single sample in a study of response to subunit inactivated influenza vaccine. One entry per CDR3 protein, called by TCRdb with MiXCR from the RT-PCR reads. The sample lists approximately 530,000 distinct CDR3 sequences; over 10% were seen once. Sequences were derived from PBMCs from blood, sampled roughly 47 days after vaccination. The source of these receptors is a man aged 50 to 59 who received an inactivated influenza vaccine. The CDR3 runs from the conserved cysteine through the conserved F or W. Size is stated for part of the rows, as once, few or many counts, or as a class when the clone is expanded.

V gene: TRBV29-1
J gene: TRBJ2-7
clone size: -
CDR3 protein: CSVEDRDGTYEQYF

V gene: TRBV11-2
J gene: TRBJ2-1
clone size: -
CDR3 protein: CASSNTGTRNYNEQFF

V gene: TRBV9
J gene: TRBJ1-2
clone size: many
CDR3 protein: CASSADLHGYTF

V gene: TRBV20-1
J gene: TRBJ2-5
clone size: -
CDR3 protein: CSASDRGPETQYF

V gene: TRBV7-2
J gene: TRBJ2-5
clone size: -
CDR3 protein: CASSFLGQGVEETQYF

V gene: TRBV12-3/TRBV12-4
J gene: TRBJ2-3
clone size: few
CDR3 protein: CASSFPTGSTDTQYF

V gene: TRBV18
J gene: TRBJ2-7
clone size: -
CDR3 protein: CASSRGQGVEQYF

V gene: TRBV5-1
J gene: TRBJ2-3
clone size: many
CDR3 protein: CASSSLAVRTDTQYF

V gene: TRBV21-1
J gene: TRBJ2-6
clone size: -
CDR3 protein: CASSKKGTGGAFGANVLTF

V gene: TRBV20-1
J gene: TRBJ2-3
clone size: many
CDR3 protein: CSASQLAGVPILYTDTQYF

V gene: TRBV14
J gene: TRBJ2-5
clone size: -
CDR3 protein: CASKSQDLSQETQYF

V gene: TRBV6-2/TRBV6-3
J gene: TRBJ2-7
clone size: -
CDR3 protein: CASLGVSEQYF

V gene: TRBV9
J gene: TRBJ2-5
clone size: few
CDR3 protein: CASSVFAHLEGTQYF

V gene: TRBV20-1
J gene: TRBJ2-7
clone size: -
CDR3 protein: CSARQDRTYEQYF

V gene: TRBV20-1
J gene: TRBJ2-7
clone size: few
CDR3 protein: CSAPPPGLAARGYEQYF

V gene: TRBV7-9
J gene: TRBJ2-5
clone size: -
CDR3 protein: CASNPAGTVETQYF

V gene: TRBV11-2
J gene: TRBJ2-3
clone size: -
CDR3 protein: CASRVGGQRGHTDTQYF

V gene: TRBV5-1
J gene: TRBJ2-2
clone size: -
CDR3 protein: CVSALLVRGRDTGELSF

V gene: TRBV20-1
J gene: TRBJ2-7
clone size: once
CDR3 protein: CSARGLAGQYEQYF

V gene: TRBV28
J gene: TRBJ1-2
clone size: -
CDR3 protein: CASSFGAPNYGYTF

V gene: TRBV10-3
J gene: TRBJ2-3
clone size: few
CDR3 protein: CAISDSALAGGRDTQYF

V gene: TRBV20-1
J gene: TRBJ2-7
clone size: -
CDR3 protein: CSARDQGSGGYEQYF

V gene: TRBV20-1
J gene: TRBJ1-2
clone size: few
CDR3 protein: CSAREVRAANYGYTF

V gene: TRBV12-3/TRBV12-4
J gene: TRBJ2-1
clone size: few
CDR3 protein: CASSPSNFWEQFF

V gene: TRBV20-1
J gene: TRBJ1-2
clone size: few
CDR3 protein: CSAPGRQRGYTF

V gene: TRBV3-2
J gene: TRBJ2-7
clone size: few
CDR3 protein: CASSRISGRANREQYF

V gene: TRBV18
J gene: TRBJ2-1
clone size: many
CDR3 protein: CASSPISGRAYNEQFF

V gene: TRBV2
J gene: TRBJ2-1
clone size: -
CDR3 protein: CASSYLPGTSVYNEQFF

V gene: TRBV7-2
J gene: TRBJ2-1
clone size: -
CDR3 protein: CASSLAGGDWFF

V gene: TRBV7-2
J gene: TRBJ2-7
clone size: -
CDR3 protein: CASSSTSASYEQYF

V gene: TRBV27
J gene: TRBJ1-5
clone size: few
CDR3 protein: CASSLTGTTYQPQHF

V gene: TRBV7-6
J gene: TRBJ2-3
clone size: -
CDR3 protein: CASSFWGTDTQYF

V gene: TRBV20-1
J gene: TRBJ2-2
clone size: few
CDR3 protein: CSAVRGGATGELFF

V gene: TRBV20-1
J gene: TRBJ2-3
clone size: -
CDR3 protein: CSAEIRVNTDTQYF

V gene: TRBV10-1
J gene: TRBJ1-6
clone size: few
CDR3 protein: CASSDPGQPNSPLHF

V gene: TRBV5-1
J gene: TRBJ1-1
clone size: -
CDR3 protein: CASSSYGAGNTEAFF

V gene: TRBV7-9
J gene: TRBJ1-1
clone size: few
CDR3 protein: CASQRGGAEAFF

V gene: TRBV7-2
J gene: TRBJ2-7
clone size: -
CDR3 protein: CASSLAVSTGGFFSYEQYF

V gene: TRBV18
J gene: TRBJ2-5
clone size: -
CDR3 protein: CASSPVSVEGPKETQYF

V gene: TRBV20-1
J gene: TRBJ1-1
clone size: many
CDR3 protein: CSASERGTEAFF